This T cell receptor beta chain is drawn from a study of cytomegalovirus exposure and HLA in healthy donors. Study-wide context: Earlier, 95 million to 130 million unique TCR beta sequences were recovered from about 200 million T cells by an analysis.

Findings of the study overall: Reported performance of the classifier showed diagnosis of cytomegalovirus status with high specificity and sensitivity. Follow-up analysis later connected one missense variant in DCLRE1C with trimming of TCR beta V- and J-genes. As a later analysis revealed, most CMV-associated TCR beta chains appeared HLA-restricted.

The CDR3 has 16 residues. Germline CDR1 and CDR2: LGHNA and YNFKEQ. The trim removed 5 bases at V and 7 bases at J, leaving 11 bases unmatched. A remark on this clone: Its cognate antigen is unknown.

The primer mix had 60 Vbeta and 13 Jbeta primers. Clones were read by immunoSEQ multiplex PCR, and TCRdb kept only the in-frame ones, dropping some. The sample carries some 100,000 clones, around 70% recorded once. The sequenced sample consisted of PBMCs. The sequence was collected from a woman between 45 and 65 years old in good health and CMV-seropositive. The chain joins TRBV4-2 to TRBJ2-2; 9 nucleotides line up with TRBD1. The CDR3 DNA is TGTGCCAGCAGCTCAACTGGACAGGGGTTGGGCGGGGAGCTGTTTTTT. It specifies CASSSTGQGLGGELFF.